The clone carrying this TCR beta chain was seen a handful of times. The data originate from a study of T cell changes during pregnancy in multiple sclerosis. Here immunoSEQ multiplex PCR was the method, and the copy in TCRdb shows in-frame clones only, minus some. The table includes tens of thousands of clones, over 85% detected once. CDR3 length: 14 residues. CDR1 and CDR2 (germline): MNHEY, SMNVEV (reference sequence). The germline V and J ends were trimmed by 2 bases and 2 bases, with 7 bases remaining between them. The chain employs TRBV27 and TRBJ2-1; D is uncertain. The input for sequencing was peripheral blood, taken after pregnancy. This sequence originates from a female donor in good health, enrolled as a control in a pregnancy study. The CDR3 sequence: CASSLVSPYNEQFF. The CDR3 nucleotides read TGTGCCAGCAGTTTAGTGTCTCCCTACAATGAGCAGTTCTTC.